Listed below are T cell receptor beta chains from one sample, sequenced in a study of cytomegalovirus exposure and HLA in healthy donors. Using immunoSEQ multiplex PCR, the repertoire was profiled, and TCRdb retains in-frame clones only, with some absent. The sample records fewer than 200,000 clones, around 82% being singletons. The sample taken for sequencing was PBMCs. The receptor set was obtained from a man aged 55 to 70 in good health and CMV-seronegative. Both conserved end residues are part of each CDR3. A D gene is named only where the DNA matches it firmly. Not every row has a clone size; where given, it reads once, few, many or a size class.

. TRBJ1-1 few TRBV11-2 TGTGCCAGCAGCCCCCGCGTGGGGGGACTCCTTGAAGCTTTCTTT CASSPRVGGLLEAFF
. TRBJ1-2 . TRBV7-3 TGTGCCAGCAGCCTATCCGGGGGGCAGGAGTATGGCTACACCTTC CASSLSGGQEYGYTF
TRBD1 TRBJ1-4 . TRBV5-1 TGCGCCAGCAGCTTGGAAGGACAGGGCGGTGAAAAACTGTTTTTT CASSLEGQGGEKLFF
. TRBJ2-7 . TRBV4-3 TGCGCCAGCAGCCAAGTTTTAGGAGGTTACGAGCAGTACTTC CASSQVLGGYEQYF
. TRBJ1-4 . TRBV19 TGTGCCAGTAGTCTCCGGTCGAGGGAACTAATAGCTGCCCGTGAAAAACTGTTTTTT CASSLRSRELIAAREKLFF
TRBD1 TRBJ1-3 . TRBV6-5 TGTGCCAGCAGTTACTTAGGGACAGGCGAAGGAGACACCATATATTTT CASSYLGTGEGDTIYF
. TRBJ2-5 . TRBV7-8 TGTGCCAGCAGCTTAGGGTCGGGCGGGAAAGAGACCCAGTACTTC CASSLGSGGKETQYF
TRBD1 TRBJ1-2 . TRBV7-9 TGTGCCAGCAGCTTAGCTGTAGGAGCAGGGGGCGGCTATGGCTACACCTTC CASSLAVGAGGGYGYTF
. TRBJ1-2 . TRBV29-1 TGCAGCGTTGACACAGGGCTAGAGGGCTACACCTTC CSVDTGLEGYTF
. TRBJ2-3 . TRBV9 TGTGCCAGCAGCGTGGACTCCACAGATACGCAGTATTTT CASSVDSTDTQYF
. TRBJ2-5 . TRBV7-3 TGTGCCAGCAGCCGAGGGGGGAGGGAAGAGACCCAGTACTTC CASSRGGREETQYF